This entry is about one TCR beta chain. This sample is part of a study of blood T cell repertoires in COVID-19. About the study: Samples representing acute and convalescent COVID-19 were sourced from the United States, Italy and Spain.

There are 20 residues in the CDR3. Per germline, CDR1 LGHDT and CDR2 YNNKEL (reference sequence). J gave up 4 bases and V 4 bases, and 18 bases lay outside the gene matches. In the original analysis: Amplified reference gene primers provided the basis for estimating nucleated cell counts. Assay: immunoSEQ multiplex PCR; the TCRdb copy retains only in-frame clones and omits some. Clone size and V and J calls were adopted from that table, with D and trimming inferred from the DNA. In the table there are about 250,000 clones, around 90% of which are singletons. The receptor's source is a woman aged 25 to 39 with acute or convalescent COVID-19. Specimen: peripheral blood. The J gene is TRBJ2-6, the V gene TRBV3-1 (or the pseudogene TRBV3-2), with TRBD2 matching over 8 bases. CDR3 protein: CASSPSGSRSLLLGANVLTF. The CDR3 DNA sequence: TGTGCCAGCAGCCCCAGCGGGAGTCGGTCCTTACTCTTGGGGGCCAACGTCCTGACTTTC.